The sequence of this T cell receptor beta chain was determined in a study of cytomegalovirus exposure and HLA in healthy donors. Study-level findings and limits: Specificity for CMV antigens was confirmed in vitro for a few of the CMV-associated chains.

Profiling relied on immunoSEQ multiplex PCR, and the TCRdb table lists in-frame clones only, not all of them. The data hold 90,000 or so clones, with around 84% observed a single time. This clone came up a few times. Its target is not known. Germline values: CDR1 SGHVS, CDR2 FNYEAQ. The ends lost 5 bases at V and 7 bases at J; junction bases unmatched: 6. This CDR3 has 16 residues. This sequence joins TRBV7-6 and TRBJ2-2; 14 nucleotides match TRBD2. Sequenced input: PBMCs. The source is a man between 18 and 35 years old in good health and CMV-seropositive. The CDR3: CASSRLAGGHIGELFF. The CDR3, as DNA: TGTGCCAGCAGCAGACTAGCGGGAGGGCACATCGGGGAGCTGTTTTTT.